Presented here are 32 T cell receptor beta chains from one specimen sequenced in a study of Tregs in tolerant kidney transplant recipients. TCRdb's table, derived via immunoSEQ multiplex PCR, lists solely in-frame clones and lacks some. Of tens of thousands of clones listed, less than 90% are singletons. The sequencing input was CD4+ T cells from blood. The receptors shown here come from a human donor in good health.

V and J are TRBV4-3 and TRBJ2-1; a weak D match, TRBD1 (6 bases). The CDR3 is made up of 16 amino acids. Germline CDR1 and CDR2: LGHNA and YSLEER. V shed 0 bases and J shed 4 bases, with 13 bases lying between them. DNA of the CDR3: TGCGCCAGCAGCCAAGATATTGGGACACCTTACAATGAGCAGTTCTTC. The encoded protein is CASSQDIGTPYNEQFF.

The rearrangement links TRBV7-3 to TRBJ2-1; 10 nucleotides align to TRBD1. Germline V gives CDR1 SGHTA, CDR2 FQGTGA. CDR3 length: 16 residues. V shed 5 bases and J 9 bases; nucleotides not matched to a gene: 13. The CDR3 nucleotides read TGTGCCAGCAGCAAATCATCCGGGACAGGGGTCGGTGAGCAGTTCTTC. It translates to CASSKSSGTGVGEQFF.

The rearrangement joins TRBV5-4 to TRBJ1-5, with TRBD1 identical over 7 bases. The germline V gene encodes CDR1 SGHNT and CDR2 YYREEE (reference sequence). With 4 bases clipped from V and 5 bases from J, the junction kept 6 bases outside the gene matches. The CDR3 contains 14 residues. CDR3 protein: CASSHRDSYQPQHF. The CDR3 nucleotides are TGTGCCAGCAGCCACCGGGACAGCTATCAGCCCCAGCATTTT.

The rearrangement links TRBV30 to TRBJ2-5; D is unclear. Germline V lookup: CDR1 GTSNPN, CDR2 SVGIG (reference sequence). Trimming cost V 5 bases and J 2 bases, with 12 bases left between them. This CDR3 region has 13 residues. CDR3 DNA sequence: TGTGCCTGGGGGATGGGTATGCAAGAGACCCAGTACTTC. Translation gives CAWGMGMQETQYF.

The gene calls are TRBV27 and TRBJ1-5, with D uncertain. Germline V gene data show CDR1 as MNHEY and CDR2 as SMNVEV (reference sequence). The CDR3 spans 15 residues. V was trimmed by 7 bases and J by 0 bases, leaving 13 bases between them. This CDR3 is CASMPTDYSNQPQHF. In DNA form, the CDR3 reads TGTGCCAGCATGCCAACAGACTATAGCAATCAGCCCCAGCATTTT.

This clone showed up just once. V gene TRBV5-1 combines with J gene TRBJ2-1, with 12 positions matching TRBD2. The germline V gene encodes CDR1 SGHRS and CDR2 YFSETQ. The CDR3 is 15 residues long. The junction had 7 bases not matched to a gene; V was cut back by 2 bases and J by 10 bases. CDR3 in amino acids: CASSFGLAGPREQFF. In DNA, the CDR3 is TGCGCCAGCAGCTTCGGACTAGCGGGGCCCCGCGAGCAGTTCTTC.

The sample holds one count of this clone. The chain has TRBV25-1 and TRBJ1-2, with TRBD1 identical over 7 bases. The germline V gene encodes CDR1 MGHDK and CDR2 SYGVNS. Germline trimming cut 7 bases from V and 6 bases from J; bases unmatched to any gene: 11. The CDR3 runs to 14 residues. CDR3 loop: CASTRGGGNDGYTF. The CDR3 DNA follows: TGTGCCAGCACCCGGGGAGGGGGCAACGATGGCTACACCTTC.

The CDR3 sequence: CASSSYRASNEKLFF. CDR3 DNA: TGTGCCAGCAGCTCATACAGGGCCTCCAATGAAAAACTGTTTTTT. The rearrangement joins TRBV5-4 to TRBJ1-4, with D possibly TRBD1 on 6 matching bases. V was cut by 3 bases and J by 5 bases, with 14 bases left in between. This CDR3 is 15 amino acids long. Germline CDR1 reads SGHNT; CDR2 reads YYREEE (reference sequence).

This chain uses TRBV6-5 with TRBJ2-5; maybe TRBD1 (8 bases). The CDR3 has 14 amino acids. CDR1 and CDR2 from the germline V gene are MNHEY and SVGAGI. The V end was cut by 9 bases, the J end by 0 bases, with 14 bases between. CDR3 sequence: CASHRGGYQETQYF. The CDR3 nucleotides are TGTGCCAGTCACAGGGGGGGGTACCAAGAGACCCAGTACTTC.

The CDR3 protein is CASRRAPQNTEAFF. The CDR3 DNA reads TGTGCCAGTAGGAGGGCGCCTCAGAACACTGAAGCTTTCTTT. This chain links TRBV19 with TRBJ1-1, with no clear D. The CDR3 has 14 residues. Deletions cut 6 bases from V and 1 base from J, with 12 bases between. CDR1 and CDR2 from the germline V gene are LNHDA and SQIVND (reference sequence).

V gene TRBV28 combines with J gene TRBJ1-1; D gene uncertain. This CDR3 region has 17 residues. Germline V gene sequence: CDR1 MDHEN, CDR2 SYDVKM. Between the trimmed V and J ends, which lost 4 bases and 6 bases, there was a span of 24 bases. CDR3 in DNA: TGTGCCAGCAGTTCCTTGGCTGAGGCCTTCGGAGGGTCTGAAGCTTTCTTT. Translation: CASSSLAEAFGGSEAFF.

In DNA, the CDR3 is TGCACCAGCAGCCAAGATCTACCTAGTCGGGAGACCCAGTACTTC. Encoded protein: CTSSQDLPSRETQYF. The rearrangement joins TRBV1 to TRBJ2-5; the D call in the table, TRBD2, was not verified against the DNA. TRBV1 is described as a pseudogene. The CDR3 has 15 residues.

V gene TRBV29-1 combines with J gene TRBJ1-1; D call uncertain. Germline CDR1 is SQVTM and CDR2 is ANQGSEA. Trimming shortened V by 5 bases and J by 1 base, and 5 bases separated the two germline ends. The CDR3 runs to 11 residues. As DNA, the CDR3 is TGCAGCGTTTCGGAGAACACTGAAGCTTTCTTT. Its translation is CSVSENTEAFF.

This sequence joins TRBV6-4 and TRBJ1-5; unclear D gene. CDR1 and CDR2 from the germline V gene are MRHNA and SNTAGT. There are 13 residues in the CDR3. V was pared by 5 bases and J by 6 bases, with 11 bases between. The CDR3 here is CASSFALGQPQHF. CDR3 nucleotide sequence: TGTGCCAGCAGTTTCGCCCTAGGTCAGCCCCAGCATTTT.

This clone was observed a few times. J is TRBJ2-7 and V is TRBV7-9, with 8 bases aligning to TRBD2. The CDR3 covers 14 residues. V lost 3 bases, J lost 6 bases, and 7 bases stayed unmatched. Germline CDR1 is SEHNR and CDR2 is FQNEAQ (reference sequence). The CDR3 loop reads CASSFTTSESEQYF. The DNA of the CDR3 is TGTGCCAGCAGCTTTACGACTAGCGAATCCGAGCAGTACTTC.

The chain uses TRBV11-1 and TRBJ2-7; D remains unclear. V was pared by 2 bases and J by 7 bases, with 15 bases between. The CDR3 runs to 14 residues. Germline V gives CDR1 SGHAT, CDR2 FQDESV (reference sequence). This chain's CDR3 is CASSLLMAPPEQYF. DNA of the CDR3: TGTGCCAGCAGCTTACTGATGGCCCCTCCGGAGCAGTACTTC. Variable domain in full (rest from reference TRBV11-1 and TRBJ2-7): EAEVAQSPRYKITEKSQAVAFWCDPISGHATLYWYRQILGQGPELLVQFQDESVVDDSQLPKDRFSAERLKGVDSTLKIQPAELGDSAMYLCASSLLMAPPEQYFGPGTRLTVT.

This chain connects TRBV9 to TRBJ2-3; 8 positions match TRBD1. There are 15 residues in the CDR3. The germline V gene has CDR1 SGDLS and CDR2 YYNGEE. V lost 2 bases and J lost 6; bases outside the gene matches: 8. The CDR3: CASSVSTGGIDTQYF. The CDR3 coding sequence is TGTGCCAGCAGCGTTTCCACAGGGGGAATCGATACGCAGTATTTT.

The chain combines TRBV19 with TRBJ2-5; TRBD2 might be the D (6 bases). CDR3 length: 14 amino acids. Trimming took off 5 bases at V and 7 bases at J, with 17 bases between the two ends. Germline lookup yields CDR1 LNHDA and CDR2 SQIVND (reference sequence). CDR3 DNA: TGTGCCAGTAGTTCCCGACTAGGTTTTGGGACCCAGTACTTC. Translated: CASSSRLGFGTQYF.

In its sample, this clone was seen once. V and J are TRBV7-2 and TRBJ2-7; D is uncertain. The germline CDR1 and CDR2 sequences are SGHTA and FQGNSA. Trimming left V 1 base short and J 5 bases short, with 9 bases between. This CDR3 contains 13 residues. The CDR3 sequence is CASSLVFVDEQYF. The CDR3 DNA follows: TGTGCCAGCAGCTTAGTTTTCGTGGACGAGCAGTACTTC.

V and J are TRBV7-2 and TRBJ2-7; TRBD1 matches 8 bases. V trimming: 5 bases; J trimming: 0 bases; junction bases outside the gene matches: 3. This CDR3 has 14 amino acids. CDR1 is SGHTA, CDR2 FQGNSA, per germline. The CDR3 is CASSRDRPSYEQYF. The CDR3 DNA follows: TGTGCCAGCAGCCGGGACAGGCCCTCCTACGAGCAGTACTTC.

This sequence joins TRBV7-9 and TRBJ2-5; 11 bases map to TRBD1. The CDR3 contains 15 residues. Per the germline V gene, CDR1 is SEHNR and CDR2 is FQNEAQ (reference sequence). Germline trimming cut 5 bases from V and 4 bases from J; bases unmatched to any gene: 6. CDR3 coding DNA: TGTGCCAGCAGCATAACCGGGACAGGGGGAGAGACCCAGTACTTC. This gives the protein CASSITGTGGETQYF.

J is TRBJ1-2 and V is TRBV6-1, with 10 positions matching TRBD1. This CDR3 region has 14 residues. The germline CDR1 and CDR2 sequences are MNHNS and SASEGT. V dropped 6 bases and J dropped 4; count of bases not matched to a gene: 5. The CDR3 sequence is CASRGTGEAYGYTF. The CDR3 nucleotides read TGTGCCAGCAGAGGGACAGGGGAGGCCTATGGCTACACCTTC.

This clone has just one count. A read error may account for a junction end that differs from germline. This sample also contains other DNA sequences that code for the same CDR3. The gene calls are TRBV30 and TRBJ1-3; no definite D call. The CDR3 length is 15 residues. Germline V gene sequence: CDR1 GTSNPN, CDR2 SVGIG (reference sequence). The CDR3 loop is CAWSEDRYSGNTIYF. The CDR3 nucleotides are TGCGCCTGGAGCGAAGACCGATACTCTGGAAACACCATATATTTT.

The chain carries TRBV19 and TRBJ1-4; no clear D gene. This CDR3 region has 13 residues. V lost 4 bases and J 4 bases, leaving 7 bases between the germline ends. CDR1 and CDR2 from the germline V gene are LNHDA and SQIVND (reference sequence). The CDR3 DNA is TGTGCCAGTAGTACGGGCGGTAATGAAAAACTGTTTTTT. This encodes CASSTGGNEKLFF.

The J gene is TRBJ1-1, the V gene TRBV18; perhaps TRBD1 as D (6 bases). V was cut by 5 bases and J by 4 bases, with 17 bases left in between. CDR3 length: 15 residues. Germline values: CDR1 KGHSH, CDR2 LQKENI. The CDR3 nucleotides are TGTGCCAGCTCAGTGTCGGGGGGCTGGAGCACTGAAGCTTTCTTT. This gives the protein CASSVSGGWSTEAFF.

The chain couples TRBV6-6 to TRBJ2-2; no firm D call. The V gene lost 4 bases and the J gene lost 8 bases, with 11 bases spanning the gap. The CDR3 runs to 13 residues. Germline V gene lookup returns CDR1 MNHNY and CDR2 SVGAGI (reference sequence). In DNA form, the CDR3 reads TGTGCCAGCAGTTCTCTGGGGTTAGGGGAGCTGTTTTTT. It translates to CASSSLGLGELFF.

This chain connects TRBV4-2 to TRBJ1-5, with TRBD1 matching 7 bases. The ends lost 1 base at V and 3 bases at J; junction bases unmatched: 3. This CDR3 contains 15 residues. Germline V gene data show CDR1 as LGHNA and CDR2 as YNFKEQ. CDR3 nucleotide sequence: TGTGCCAGCAGCCAAGCGGGGACAGCCAATCAGCCCCAGCATTTT. This codes for CASSQAGTANQPQHF.

This chain uses TRBV4-2 with TRBJ1-4; the match to TRBD1 covers 8 bases. Germline values: CDR1 LGHNA, CDR2 YNFKEQ. The CDR3 is 17 residues long. The ends lost 3 bases at V and 6 bases at J; junction bases unmatched: 12. In DNA form, the CDR3 reads TGTGCCAGCAGCCAGCCCGACAGGGGCGAGGGAGATGAAAAACTGTTTTTT. Its protein is CASSQPDRGEGDEKLFF.

The chain couples TRBV4-1 to TRBJ1-4; D remains unclear. From germline, CDR1 is MGHRA and CDR2 YSYEKL. The V gene lost 2 bases and the J gene lost 5 bases, with 12 bases spanning the gap. The CDR3 is 15 residues long. The CDR3 nucleotides are TGCGCCAGCAGCCAAACGGGTCCCTTCAATGAAAAACTGTTTTTT. Protein product: CASSQTGPFNEKLFF.

The rearrangement links TRBV10-2 to TRBJ1-5, with 10 bases fitting TRBD1. Germline values: CDR1 WSHSY, CDR2 SAAADI. Trimming cost V 6 bases and J 3 bases; bases outside gene matches: 5. This CDR3 spans 15 amino acids. CDR3 in amino acids: CASRDGQGVNQPQHF. CDR3 coding DNA: TGCGCCAGCAGGGACGGACAGGGGGTCAATCAGCCCCAGCATTTT.

This chain links TRBV5-6 with TRBJ1-5, with D tentatively TRBD1 (5 bases). Germline CDR1 is SGHDT and CDR2 is YYEEEE. With 4 bases removed from V and 7 bases from J, the gap between germline ends came to 15 bases. The CDR3 has 14 residues. CDR3 region: CASSPAGDRQPQHF. The DNA of the CDR3 is TGTGCCAGCAGCCCGGCGGGGGACCGGCAGCCCCAGCATTTT.

A single count supports this clone. One end of the junction is discordant with germline, which a read error may explain. The chain uses TRBV2 and TRBJ2-7, with D tentatively TRBD1 or TRBD2 (6 bases each). Germline V gene lookup returns CDR1 SNHLY and CDR2 FYNNEI. The CDR3 extends over 10 amino acids. CDR3 nucleotide sequence: TGTGCCAGCAGTGGCGGGACATATGACTTC. Translation: CASSGGTYDF.